This T cell receptor beta chain was sequenced in a study of T cells in Graves' hyperthyroidism and ophthalmopathy. Study observations and caveats: Blood also showed most of the thyroid clonotypes that were expanded above 0.001.

Diagnosis rested on symptoms, serum thyroxine and TRAb, thyroid ultrasound, and orbital computed tomography. This clonotype has more than one count but fewer than ten. As yet, its antigen is unknown. The CDR3 has 14 residues. V gave up 3 bases and J gave up 4 bases, with 16 bases separating them. Germline CDR1 reads DFQATT; CDR2 reads SNEGSKA (reference sequence). Regions amplified from RNA transcripts were the TCR beta CDR3 regions. First-round RT-PCR targeting the TCR CDR3 was performed with the HTBI primer set. TCRdb analysed the multiplex PCR reads with MiXCR anew, one entry per CDR3 protein. Among 490,000 or so distinct CDR3 sequences listed, approximately 23% were seen once.

The rearrangement joins TRBV20-1 to TRBJ2-7; D unresolved. The specimen was blood. The TCR sequence derives from a woman aged 65 to 85 with Graves' ophthalmopathy. In DNA form, the CDR3 reads TGCAGTGCTAGTAACAACCTCTACTCTTACGAGCAGTACTTC. Its translation: CSASNNLYSYEQYF.